This passage covers 2 T cell receptor beta chains from one sample sequenced in a study of neurological immune-mediated disorders (dated by TCRdb to the late 2010s). Libraries were constructed by 5' RACE. Reads for this sample came from an Illumina HiSeq 2500. The public reads were reanalyzed by TCRdb: fastp trimming at Q25, MiXCR alignment, in-frame beta chains only. Each entry merges the rows of one CDR3 protein and shows their most common DNA and genes. The sample table shows under 50,000 distinct CDR3 sequences, and roughly a quarter are seen once. The ten largest clonotypes hold around 23% of the sample. The sequenced material came from PBMCs. These TCRs come from a woman aged 70-85 years in good health.

Details on this clonotype: Relative to the germline gene, one junction end is altered; a read error may explain this. V usage is TRBV7-6 and J usage is TRBJ2-5; either TRBD1 or TRBD2 may fit D (5 bases each). Germline V lookup: CDR1 SGHVS, CDR2 FNYEAQ. The CDR3 extends over 15 amino acids. Here the CDR3 reads CANSLGGPGPSIQYF. CDR3 bases: TGTGCCAACAGCTTAGGAGGCCCGGGACCATCGATCCAGTACTTC. Based on the CDR3 plus reference TRBV7-6 and TRBJ2-5, the full variable domain is GAGVSQSPRYKVTKRGQDVALRCDPISGHVSLYWYRQALGQGPEFLTYFNYEAQQDKSGLPNDRFSAERPEGSISTLTIQRTEQRDSAMYRCANSLGGPGPSIQYFGPGTRLLVL.

The chain uses TRBV5-1 and TRBJ2-7, with TRBD1 matching over 7 bases. The V gene end was trimmed by 4 bases and the J gene end by 0 bases; junction bases not matched to a gene: 7. Germline loops: CDR1 SGHRS, CDR2 YFSETQ. This CDR3 is built from 15 residues. The CDR3 is CASSLRQGSSYEQYF. The CDR3 bases are TGCGCCAGCAGCCTCCGACAGGGCAGCTCCTACGAGCAGTACTTC.